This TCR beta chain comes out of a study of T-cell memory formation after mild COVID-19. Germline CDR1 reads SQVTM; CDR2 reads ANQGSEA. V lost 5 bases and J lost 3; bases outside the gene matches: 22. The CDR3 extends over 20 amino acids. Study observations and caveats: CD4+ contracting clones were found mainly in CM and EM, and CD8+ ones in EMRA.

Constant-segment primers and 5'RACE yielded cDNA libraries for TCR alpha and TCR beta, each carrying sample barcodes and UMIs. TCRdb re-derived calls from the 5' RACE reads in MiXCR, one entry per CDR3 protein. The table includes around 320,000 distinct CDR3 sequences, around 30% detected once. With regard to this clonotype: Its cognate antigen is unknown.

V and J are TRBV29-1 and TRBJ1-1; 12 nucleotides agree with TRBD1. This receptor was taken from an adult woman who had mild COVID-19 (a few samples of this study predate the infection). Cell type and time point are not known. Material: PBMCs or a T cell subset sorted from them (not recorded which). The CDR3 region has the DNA TGCAGCGTTCGCCTCGCGGCCCCGGGACAGGGGGCCCGGGGGGACACTGAAGCTTTCTTT. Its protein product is CSVRLAAPGQGARGDTEAFF.